This T cell receptor beta chain was captured by sequencing in a study of blood T cell repertoires in COVID-19. Using immunoSEQ multiplex PCR, the repertoire was profiled, and TCRdb retains in-frame clones only, with some absent. The data contain some 250,000 clones, around 90% of them singletons. V dropped 5 bases and J dropped 3 bases, with 8 bases sitting between them. The CDR3 contains 12 residues. Looked up from germline, CDR1 is SGHTA and CDR2 is FQGNSA. The V call is TRBV7-2, the J call TRBJ2-7; no clear D. The receptor was isolated from a man in his sixties who had recovered from COVID-19. The sequenced sample was peripheral blood. The chain's CDR3 is CASSIDFYEQYF. In DNA, the CDR3 is TGTGCCAGCAGCATCGACTTCTACGAGCAGTACTTC.